Listed below are T cell receptor beta chains from one sample, sequenced in a study of T cell responses to AZD1222 COVID-19 vaccine. Some clones are missing from TCRdb's copy, which holds only in-frame ones; the method was immunoSEQ multiplex PCR. The repertoire holds 75,000 to 100,000 clones, with approximately 88% as singletons. The material was peripheral blood, obtained on day 0 of AZD1222 vaccination. The origin of the receptors is an adult in good health. Each CDR3 is given with its conserved first and last residue. A D gene is named only where the DNA matches it firmly. Size values are once, few and many counts, or a class for expanded clones, and some rows have none.

abundance: few; v_gene: TRBV11-3; d_gene: TRBD1; j_gene: TRBJ2-5; CDR3nt: TGTGCCAGCAGCTTACAGGGGGCCAGGGAGACCCAGTACTTC; CDR3aa: CASSLQGARETQYF
abundance: -; v_gene: TRBV11-2; d_gene: TRBD2; j_gene: TRBJ2-7; CDR3nt: TGTGCCAGCAGCTTCACGACTAGCGGCTACGAGCAGTACTTC; CDR3aa: CASSFTTSGYEQYF
abundance: -; v_gene: TRBV3-1/TRBV3-2; d_gene: TRBD2; j_gene: TRBJ2-7; CDR3nt: TGTGCCAGCAGCCAAGGGACTAGCGGGGACTTCTCTCTCGAGCAGTACTTC; CDR3aa: CASSQGTSGDFSLEQYF
abundance: -; v_gene: TRBV19; d_gene: -; j_gene: TRBJ1-2; CDR3nt: TGTGCCAGTAGTATAGGTGTCGGCTTCGGAGCTAACTATGGCTACACCTTC; CDR3aa: CASSIGVGFGANYGYTF
abundance: -; v_gene: TRBV9; d_gene: -; j_gene: TRBJ1-1; CDR3nt: TGTGCCAGCAGCGTACAGGGGAACACTGAAGCTTTCTTT; CDR3aa: CASSVQGNTEAFF
abundance: -; v_gene: TRBV24-1; d_gene: TRBD1; j_gene: TRBJ2-2; CDR3nt: TGTGCCACCAGTGACTCGACCGGGACAGGGTCTGGAGGGGAGCTGTTTTTT; CDR3aa: CATSDSTGTGSGGELFF
abundance: -; v_gene: TRBV10-3; d_gene: TRBD1; j_gene: TRBJ2-7; CDR3nt: TGTGCCATCAGCGAAGACAGGGGGCTTTACGAGCAGTACTTC; CDR3aa: CAISEDRGLYEQYF
abundance: -; v_gene: TRBV9; d_gene: -; j_gene: TRBJ1-4; CDR3nt: TGTGCCAGCAGCGTAGATGAGGGGAGGAGAGAAAAACTGTTTTTT; CDR3aa: CASSVDEGRREKLFF
abundance: once; v_gene: TRBV2; d_gene: -; j_gene: TRBJ1-5; CDR3nt: TGTGCCAGCAGTGAAGGACACCCCCTCCAGCCCCAGCATTTT; CDR3aa: CASSEGHPLQPQHF
abundance: few; v_gene: TRBV6-2/TRBV6-3; d_gene: TRBD2; j_gene: TRBJ2-7; CDR3nt: TGTGCCAGCAGTAAGGGACTAGCGGGGGTCTACGCGCAGTACTTC; CDR3aa: CASSKGLAGVYAQYF
abundance: -; v_gene: TRBV9; d_gene: TRBD2; j_gene: TRBJ2-1; CDR3nt: TGTGCCAGCAGCGAGTATCCGGGACTAGTATCTAGTGAGCAGTTCTTC; CDR3aa: CASSEYPGLVSSEQFF
abundance: once; v_gene: TRBV11-1; d_gene: -; j_gene: TRBJ2-2; CDR3nt: TGTGCCACGAGCGGGTGGAACACCGGGGAGCTGTTTTTT; CDR3aa: CATSGWNTGELFF
abundance: once; v_gene: TRBV12-3/TRBV12-4; d_gene: -; j_gene: TRBJ1-1; CDR3nt: TGTGCCAGCAGTTTGGGGCCTGAAGCTTTCTTT; CDR3aa: CASSLGPEAFF
abundance: -; v_gene: TRBV5-1; d_gene: TRBD1; j_gene: TRBJ1-3; CDR3nt: TGCGCCAGCAGCTTCGCCGGGACAGGGTTGAGCTCTGGAAACACCATATATTTT; CDR3aa: CASSFAGTGLSSGNTIYF
abundance: -; v_gene: TRBV7-9; d_gene: -; j_gene: TRBJ1-5; CDR3nt: TGTGCCAGCAGTTCAAGTCGGACTCAGGGGTACCAGCCCCAGCATTTT; CDR3aa: CASSSSRTQGYQPQHF
abundance: -; v_gene: TRBV7-8; d_gene: -; j_gene: TRBJ1-2; CDR3nt: TGTGCCAGCAGCTTAGTATCAGGGATTTTCTATGGCTACACCTTC; CDR3aa: CASSLVSGIFYGYTF
abundance: -; v_gene: TRBV6-4; d_gene: -; j_gene: TRBJ2-3; CDR3nt: TGTGCCAGCAGTGCCCTGGGCACAGATACGCAGTATTTT; CDR3aa: CASSALGTDTQYF
abundance: -; v_gene: TRBV3-1/TRBV3-2; d_gene: -; j_gene: TRBJ2-1; CDR3nt: TGTGCCAGCAGCCAAGATAGGTATAATGAGCAGTTCTTC; CDR3aa: CASSQDRYNEQFF
abundance: few; v_gene: TRBV18; d_gene: TRBD2; j_gene: TRBJ2-3; CDR3nt: TGTGCCAGCTCATCGACTAGCGGGGGGGATACGCAGTATTTT; CDR3aa: CASSSTSGGDTQYF
abundance: -; v_gene: TRBV2; d_gene: TRBD1; j_gene: TRBJ1-1; CDR3nt: TGTGCCAGCTCTTCGGGACAGGGGGCTGAAGCTTTCTTT; CDR3aa: CASSSGQGAEAFF
abundance: -; v_gene: TRBV6-1; d_gene: TRBD2; j_gene: TRBJ2-1; CDR3nt: TGTGCCAGCAGTGAATGGACTAGCGGTCTAGGCGAGCAGTTCTTC; CDR3aa: CASSEWTSGLGEQFF
abundance: -; v_gene: TRBV10-2; d_gene: TRBD2; j_gene: TRBJ2-7; CDR3nt: TGCGCCAGCAGTGCCGCAGCGGGAGGCCCCTACGAGCAGTACTTC; CDR3aa: CASSAAAGGPYEQYF
abundance: once; v_gene: TRBV11-3; d_gene: TRBD2; j_gene: TRBJ2-1; CDR3nt: TGTGCCAGCAGCCCTATGATAGCGGGGGGAGTAAATGAGCAGTTCTTC; CDR3aa: CASSPMIAGGVNEQFF
abundance: -; v_gene: TRBV28; d_gene: TRBD1; j_gene: TRBJ2-7; CDR3nt: TGTGCCAGCAGTCGACTGACAGGGAATAACCACGAGCAGTACTTC; CDR3aa: CASSRLTGNNHEQYF
abundance: -; v_gene: TRBV7-2; d_gene: -; j_gene: TRBJ2-3; CDR3nt: TGTGCCAGCAGCTTCCCCGGGCGGCCGGATACGCAGTATTTT; CDR3aa: CASSFPGRPDTQYF
abundance: -; v_gene: TRBV6-6; d_gene: TRBD1; j_gene: TRBJ1-3; CDR3nt: TGTGCCAGTTCCGGGACAGATGGAAACACCATATATTTT; CDR3aa: CASSGTDGNTIYF
abundance: -; v_gene: TRBV6-5; d_gene: -; j_gene: TRBJ2-4; CDR3nt: TGTGCCAGCAGTTACTCTCAGGGATCCAAAAACATTCAGTACTTC; CDR3aa: CASSYSQGSKNIQYF
abundance: -; v_gene: TRBV19; d_gene: -; j_gene: TRBJ2-3; CDR3nt: TGTGCCAGTAGTCCCCGGGACACCAAAGATACGCAGTATTTT; CDR3aa: CASSPRDTKDTQYF
abundance: -; v_gene: TRBV6-6; d_gene: -; j_gene: TRBJ2-5; CDR3nt: TGTGCCAGCACCTCTAAAGGAGGGGGCCAAGAGACCCAGTACTTC; CDR3aa: CASTSKGGGQETQYF
abundance: -; v_gene: TRBV3-1/TRBV3-2; d_gene: TRBD1; j_gene: TRBJ1-5; CDR3nt: TGTGCCAGCAGCCAAGGCGCTACAGGGGCGGGAGATCAGCCCCAGCATTTT; CDR3aa: CASSQGATGAGDQPQHF
abundance: -; v_gene: TRBV4-2; d_gene: -; j_gene: TRBJ1-1; CDR3nt: TGTGCCAGCAGCCAAGATGGGGGGCACACTGAAGCTTTCTTT; CDR3aa: CASSQDGGHTEAFF
abundance: -; v_gene: TRBV5-6; d_gene: TRBD1; j_gene: TRBJ1-2; CDR3nt: TGTGCCAGCAGGACAGGGGATTGGTGGGGCTACACCTTC; CDR3aa: CASRTGDWWGYTF
abundance: -; v_gene: TRBV19; d_gene: -; j_gene: TRBJ2-5; CDR3nt: TGTGCCAGTAGTATAATACCACAAGAGACCCAGTACTTC; CDR3aa: CASSIIPQETQYF
abundance: -; v_gene: TRBV5-1; d_gene: TRBD2; j_gene: TRBJ2-5; CDR3nt: TGCGCCAGCAGCTGGAATAGCGGGGGGTACCAAGAGACCCAGTACTTC; CDR3aa: CASSWNSGGYQETQYF
abundance: -; v_gene: TRBV12-3/TRBV12-4; d_gene: -; j_gene: TRBJ1-1; CDR3nt: TGTGCCAGCAGTTTAGGGACAGAAAGTGAAGCTTTCTTT; CDR3aa: CASSLGTESEAFF
abundance: -; v_gene: TRBV1; d_gene: -; j_gene: TRBJ2-3; CDR3nt: TGCACCAGCAGCCAAGATAGCGGGGGGGCAGATACGCAGTATTTT; CDR3aa: CTSSQDSGGADTQYF
abundance: -; v_gene: TRBV29-1; d_gene: -; j_gene: TRBJ1-1; CDR3nt: TGCAGCGTTTCCCGGGGGGGTCACACTGAAGCTTTCTTT; CDR3aa: CSVSRGGHTEAFF
abundance: -; v_gene: TRBV29-1; d_gene: -; j_gene: TRBJ2-1; CDR3nt: TGCAGCGGGATCCGGGACACCTCCTACAATGAGCAGTTCTTC; CDR3aa: CSGIRDTSYNEQFF
abundance: -; v_gene: TRBV11-2; d_gene: -; j_gene: TRBJ1-4; CDR3nt: TGTGCCAGCAGCTTAGGTTCAGAAAAACTGTTTTTT; CDR3aa: CASSLGSEKLFF
abundance: few; v_gene: TRBV19; d_gene: -; j_gene: TRBJ1-6; CDR3nt: TGTGCCAGTAGTGTTAGAGCGGATTCACCCCTCCACTTT; CDR3aa: CASSVRADSPLHF
abundance: few; v_gene: TRBV2; d_gene: -; j_gene: TRBJ2-7; CDR3nt: TGTGCCAGCACAAACCACGAGCAGTACTTC; CDR3aa: CASTNHEQYF
abundance: -; v_gene: TRBV2; d_gene: -; j_gene: TRBJ1-3; CDR3nt: TGTGCCAGCAGTGAAATCCGATGGTCTGGAAACACCATATATTTT; CDR3aa: CASSEIRWSGNTIYF
abundance: -; v_gene: TRBV5-1; d_gene: -; j_gene: TRBJ1-1; CDR3nt: TGCGCCAGCAGCAAAGGACAAAGGAACACTGAAGCTTTCTTT; CDR3aa: CASSKGQRNTEAFF
abundance: -; v_gene: TRBV3-1/TRBV3-2; d_gene: -; j_gene: TRBJ1-1; CDR3nt: TGTGCCAGCAGCCAAGCGAACACTGAAGCTTTCTTT; CDR3aa: CASSQANTEAFF
abundance: -; v_gene: TRBV3-1/TRBV3-2; d_gene: TRBD1; j_gene: TRBJ1-2; CDR3nt: TGTGCCAGCAGCCAAGATACAGGGGCACAGGGCTATGGCTACACCTTC; CDR3aa: CASSQDTGAQGYGYTF
abundance: once; v_gene: TRBV4-1; d_gene: -; j_gene: TRBJ1-1; CDR3nt: TGCGCCAGCAGCAAAGATTGGAGGGTAGGACAGACCAACACTGAAGCTTTCTTT; CDR3aa: CASSKDWRVGQTNTEAFF
abundance: -; v_gene: TRBV6-1; d_gene: -; j_gene: TRBJ1-5; CDR3nt: TGTGCCAGCAGTGAACTGGACTCGTGGGGTCAGCCCCAGCATTTT; CDR3aa: CASSELDSWGQPQHF
abundance: few; v_gene: TRBV13; d_gene: -; j_gene: TRBJ2-7; CDR3nt: TGTGCCAGCAGCTATAGCGACAGGCCCTACGAGCAGTACTTC; CDR3aa: CASSYSDRPYEQYF
abundance: -; v_gene: TRBV6-4; d_gene: -; j_gene: TRBJ1-5; CDR3nt: TGTGCCACGGGCACCCCTATACAGCCCCAGCATTTT; CDR3aa: CATGTPIQPQHF
abundance: -; v_gene: TRBV9; d_gene: TRBD1; j_gene: TRBJ1-3; CDR3nt: TGTGCCAGCAGCGGGACAGGGACTGGAAACACCATATATTTT; CDR3aa: CASSGTGTGNTIYF
abundance: few; v_gene: TRBV7-8; d_gene: -; j_gene: TRBJ2-7; CDR3nt: TGTGCCAGCAGCCTCGGACGAGGAGGCGAGCAGTACTTC; CDR3aa: CASSLGRGGEQYF
abundance: once; v_gene: TRBV6-5; d_gene: -; j_gene: TRBJ1-6; CDR3nt: TGTGCCAGCTCAGGGGTTGCGAATTCACCCCTCCACTTT; CDR3aa: CASSGVANSPLHF
abundance: -; v_gene: TRBV9; d_gene: -; j_gene: TRBJ2-3; CDR3nt: TGTGCCAGCAGCCCTTACCCAACGGGCACAGATACGCAGTATTTT; CDR3aa: CASSPYPTGTDTQYF
abundance: -; v_gene: TRBV19; d_gene: -; j_gene: TRBJ2-1; CDR3nt: TGTGCCAGTAGTACAGGGGTGGCTTACAATGAGCAGTTCTTC; CDR3aa: CASSTGVAYNEQFF
abundance: -; v_gene: TRBV27; d_gene: -; j_gene: TRBJ1-1; CDR3nt: TGTGCCAGAACCTGTGGAAACACTGAAGCTTTCTTT; CDR3aa: CARTCGNTEAFF